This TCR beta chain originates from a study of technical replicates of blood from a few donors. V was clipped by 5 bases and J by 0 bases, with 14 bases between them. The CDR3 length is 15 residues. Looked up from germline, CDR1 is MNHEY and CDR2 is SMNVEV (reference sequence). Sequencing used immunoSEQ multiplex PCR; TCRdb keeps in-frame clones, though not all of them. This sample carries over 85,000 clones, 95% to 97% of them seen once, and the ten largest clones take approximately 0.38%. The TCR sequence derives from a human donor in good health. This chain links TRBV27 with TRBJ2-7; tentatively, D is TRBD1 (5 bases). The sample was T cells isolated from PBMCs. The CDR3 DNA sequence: TGTGCCAGCAGTATCAGAACAGGTAGCTCCTACGAGCAGTACTTC. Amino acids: CASSIRTGSSYEQYF.